Sequencing of this T cell receptor beta chain was carried out in a study of T cell repertoires in cytomegalovirus infection. About the study: Alongside well-studied HLA-B-restricted CMV epitopes, recently identified HLA-C-restricted CMV epitopes were also used.

Overall study results and limits: Totalled public TCR beta family frequency picked out people who carried CMV plus the relevant HLA.

This clonotype was found a few times. Its antigen is not identified. The germline V gene encodes CDR1 MNHNS and CDR2 SASEGT. The ends were cut back, 2 bases at V and 6 bases at J, with 19 bases in the middle. CDR3 length: 16 amino acids. MiXCR was run by TCRdb on the reads, yielding one entry per CDR3 protein. The sample lists about 110,000 distinct CDR3 sequences, around 45% occurring once. Sample: CD8+ T cells from cultured PBMCs, taken from culture after CMV antigen stimulation. The receptor was derived from a human donor in good health (CMV status not recorded). Some clones in this sample may be carry-over from other donors' samples. The chain links TRBV6-1 to TRBJ1-2; maybe TRBD1 (6 bases). This CDR3 is CASSESATGIVDGYTF. The CDR3 DNA is TGTGCCAGCAGTGAATCCGCTACAGGGATTGTAGATGGCTACACCTTC.